The 25 T cell receptor beta chains listed next were all sequenced from one sample in a study of cytomegalovirus exposure and HLA in healthy donors. Sequencing used immunoSEQ multiplex PCR; TCRdb keeps in-frame clones, though not all of them. The sample shows over 100,000 clones, approximately 91% of them seen only once. The sequenced sample consisted of PBMCs. The receptors derive from a woman aged 18-29 years in good health and CMV-seronegative.

This clone was counted once. The chain joins TRBV9 to TRBJ2-1, with D possibly matching TRBD2 (6 bases). Germline V lookup: CDR1 SGDLS, CDR2 YYNGEE. This CDR3 has 16 residues. V was clipped by 0 bases and J by 2 bases, with 12 bases between them. The CDR3 reads CASSVEGGAPYNEQFF. CDR3 DNA sequence: TGTGCCAGCAGCGTAGAAGGCGGGGCCCCCTACAATGAGCAGTTCTTC.

The chain recombines TRBV4-3 with TRBJ1-2; 7 bases line up with TRBD1. CDR1 and CDR2 from the germline V gene are LGHNA and YSLEER. With V trimmed by 1 base and J by 8 bases, 4 bases remained unmatched. This CDR3 has 13 amino acids. CDR3 bases: TGCGCCAGCAGCCAAGTTGACAGGGTAGGCTACACCTTC. Translated, it gives CASSQVDRVGYTF.

The chain carries TRBV2 and TRBJ1-2; TRBD1 matches at 9 bases. The V and J ends lost 4 bases and 5 bases, in that order; junction bases with no gene match: 11. CDR3 length: 16 residues. Per the germline V gene, CDR1 is SNHLY and CDR2 is FYNNEI. CDR3 in DNA: TGTGCCAGCAGTGTCGACGCGGACAGGGGCGGGTATGGCTACACCTTC. It specifies CASSVDADRGGYGYTF.

The chain uses TRBV27 and TRBJ2-7, with D perhaps matching TRBD2 (5 bases). The CDR3 totals 15 residues. Germline V CDR1 and CDR2: MNHEY, SMNVEV (reference sequence). The V and J ends lost 3 bases and 4 bases respectively, with 16 bases between them. CDR3 sequence reads: CASSFGLLGEYEQYF. In nucleotides, the CDR3 is TGTGCCAGCAGTTTCGGTCTGTTGGGAGAGTACGAGCAGTACTTC.

V is TRBV29-1 and J is TRBJ2-5; 14 nucleotides agree with TRBD2. Trimming removed 7 bases from V and 5 bases from J; junction bases left unmatched: 3. Germline loops: CDR1 SQVTM, CDR2 ANQGSEA. The CDR3 is made up of 13 amino acids. The CDR3 region is CSARTSGGETQYF. In nucleotides, the CDR3 is TGCAGCGCCCGGACTAGCGGGGGGGAGACCCAGTACTTC.

V and J are TRBV6-6 and TRBJ1-1; 8 bases are shared with TRBD1. The CDR3 consists of 14 residues. V lost 6 bases to trimming and J lost 3 bases; unmatched junction nucleotides: 6. Germline CDR1 is MNHNY and CDR2 is SVGAGI (reference sequence). The CDR3 protein is CASRDTGGYTEAFF. In nucleotides, the CDR3 is TGTGCCAGCAGGGACACAGGGGGGTACACTGAAGCTTTCTTT.

This clone has just one count. This chain joins TRBV13 and TRBJ1-6; D may be TRBD1 (5 bases). This CDR3 spans 16 amino acids. Trimming pared 7 bases from V and 7 bases from J, leaving 20 bases between. From germline, CDR1 is PRHDT and CDR2 FYEKMQ (reference sequence). This CDR3 reads CASTRGRPPLNSPLHF. The DNA of the CDR3 is TGTGCCAGCACGCGGGGCAGACCCCCGTTAAATTCACCCCTCCACTTT.

V usage is TRBV2 and J usage is TRBJ2-2, with TRBD1 matching over 7 bases. V lost 6 bases and J lost 9; bases outside the gene matches: 13. The CDR3 contains 15 residues. CDR1 SNHLY and CDR2 FYNNEI come from the germline V gene. CDR3 in amino acids: CASSKTGKESRELFF. In DNA, the CDR3 is TGTGCCAGCAGCAAGACAGGGAAGGAGTCGCGGGAGCTGTTTTTT.

The chain carries TRBV5-6 and TRBJ1-4, with D tentatively TRBD1 (5 bases). The CDR3 has 13 residues. Per germline, CDR1 SGHDT and CDR2 YYEEEE. The V and J ends lost 0 bases and 10 bases respectively, with 10 bases between them. In DNA form, the CDR3 reads TGTGCCAGCAGCTTGGGGCGGGGGGGAAAACTGTTTTTT. Translation: CASSLGRGGKLFF.

This clone was counted once. The chain recombines TRBV29-1 with TRBJ1-1; 8 positions match TRBD1. CDR1 is SQVTM, CDR2 ANQGSEA, per germline. With 6 bases clipped from V and 3 bases from J, the junction kept 6 bases outside the gene matches. The CDR3 is 13 residues long. The CDR3 sequence is CSVHRGTDTEAFF. For the CDR3, the DNA is TGCAGCGTCCACAGGGGGACAGACACTGAAGCTTTCTTT.

The chain has TRBV4-1 and TRBJ2-2; 11 bases map to TRBD2. J gave up 0 bases and V 0 bases, and 9 bases lay outside the gene matches. Germline CDR1 reads MGHRA; CDR2 reads YSYEKL. The CDR3 is 20 amino acids. CDR3 loop: CASSQDRISGGASNTGELFF. In DNA, the CDR3 is TGCGCCAGCAGCCAAGATCGAATTAGCGGGGGGGCCTCGAACACCGGGGAGCTGTTTTTT.

The rearrangement uses TRBV4-2 and TRBJ2-7; 11 bases are shared with TRBD2. The CDR3 length is 15 residues. Germline V CDR1 and CDR2: LGHNA, YNFKEQ. The V gene end was trimmed by 4 bases and the J gene end by 6 bases; junction bases not matched to a gene: 8. The CDR3 nucleotides are TGTGCCAGCAGCCCCCGGATAGCGGGAGGGGGCGAGCAGTACTTC. Translated: CASSPRIAGGGEQYF.

This clone came up once. The rearrangement joins TRBV5-1 to TRBJ2-1; 9 bases are a match to TRBD1. The CDR3 spans 15 residues. Losses at the gene ends were 3 bases for V and 6 bases for J; bases not matched to a gene: 7. Per the germline V gene, CDR1 is SGHRS and CDR2 is YFSETQ. The CDR3 DNA sequence: TGCGCCAGCAGCTCTCCGGGACAGGGAATCAATGAGCAGTTCTTC. It codes for CASSSPGQGINEQFF.

The chain combines TRBV28 with TRBJ2-7; a weak D match, TRBD2 (5 bases). CDR3 length: 15 amino acids. Per germline, CDR1 MDHEN and CDR2 SYDVKM. Trimming shortened V by 3 bases and J by 0 bases, and 12 bases separated the two germline ends. CDR3 sequence reads: CASSLLRDLSYEQYF. The CDR3 coding sequence is TGTGCCAGCAGTTTGCTGAGGGATCTCTCCTACGAGCAGTACTTC.

The rearrangement links TRBV18 to TRBJ1-3, with 7 bases lining up with TRBD1. The CDR3 totals 15 residues. V was pared by 0 bases and J by 4 bases, with 3 bases of the junction left unmatched. From germline, CDR1 is KGHSH and CDR2 LQKENI. The CDR3 reads CASSPPTGMGNTIYF. CDR3 coding DNA: TGTGCCAGCTCACCACCGACAGGGATGGGAAACACCATATATTTT.

This chain links TRBV28 with TRBJ1-5, with a weak D call TRBD1 (5 bases). CDR1 and CDR2 (germline): MDHEN, SYDVKM. V gave up 4 bases and J gave up 1 base, with 14 bases separating them. The CDR3 has 16 amino acids. CDR3 in amino acids: CASSSPEKGSNQPQHF. The DNA for the CDR3 is TGTGCCAGCAGTTCCCCCGAGAAGGGGAGCAATCAGCCCCAGCATTTT.

This chain connects TRBV19 to TRBJ2-3, with 7 bases identical to TRBD2. The CDR3 spans 15 residues. Germline-derived CDR1 and CDR2 are LNHDA and SQIVND (reference sequence). Trimming took 7 bases from V and 2 from J; bases not matched to a gene: 9. CDR3 protein: CASNPAGSYTDTQYF. The CDR3 DNA reads as TGTGCCAGTAATCCAGCGGGGAGCTACACAGATACGCAGTATTTT.

This clone was seen only once. V gene TRBV6-1 combines with J gene TRBJ1-3; D gene unclear. The V gene's germline CDR1 is MNHNS and CDR2 SASEGT. Trimming cost V 0 bases and J 4 bases, with 22 bases left between them. The CDR3 sequence is 19 residues long. CDR3 nucleotide sequence: TGTGCCAGCAGTGAAGCGCGGATGGTTCCAGAAGAATCGGGAAACACCATATATTTT. It codes for CASSEARMVPEESGNTIYF.

The genes are TRBV28 and TRBJ1-1; no definite D call. Per germline, CDR1 MDHEN and CDR2 SYDVKM. This CDR3 region has 11 residues. Trimming took off 1 base at V and 6 bases at J, with 3 bases between the two ends. CDR3 region: CASSLLSEAFF. The CDR3 nucleotides read TGTGCCAGCAGTTTATTATCTGAAGCTTTCTTT.

This rearrangement joins TRBV5-1 to TRBJ2-1; a weak D match, TRBD2 (6 bases). The CDR3 has 15 residues. Germline CDR1 is SGHRS and CDR2 is YFSETQ. V shed 0 bases and J shed 5 bases, with 12 bases lying between them. The CDR3 DNA sequence: TGCGCCAGCAGCTTGGAGGTCTTAGCGGACAATGAGCAGTTCTTC. Translated, it gives CASSLEVLADNEQFF.

The V gene is TRBV5-1, the J gene TRBJ1-5; tentatively, D is TRBD1 (5 bases). Per the germline V gene, CDR1 is SGHRS and CDR2 is YFSETQ. The CDR3 runs to 13 residues. Trimming took 1 base from V and 7 from J, leaving 9 bases between them. CDR3 sequence (DNA): TGCGCCAGCAGCTTGACAGGTTCCCAGCCCCAGCATTTT. Its translation is CASSLTGSQPQHF.

The chain links TRBV28 to TRBJ2-3, with 9 bases lining up with TRBD2. V lost 3 bases, J lost 4 bases, and 8 bases stayed unmatched. CDR3 length: 16 amino acids. Per germline, CDR1 MDHEN and CDR2 SYDVKM. CDR3 nucleotide sequence: TGTGCCAGCAGTTTGGTTAGCGGGGGAGGAGCAGATACGCAGTATTTT. Amino acid sequence: CASSLVSGGGADTQYF.

The chain couples TRBV27 to TRBJ2-7; possibly TRBD2 for D (5 bases). V was trimmed by 3 bases and J by 0 bases, leaving 15 bases between them. The CDR3 extends over 16 amino acids. The germline V gene encodes CDR1 MNHEY and CDR2 SMNVEV (reference sequence). CDR3 sequence: CASSFLGKYGSYEQYF. The CDR3 nucleotides are TGTGCCAGCAGTTTCCTCGGGAAGTACGGCTCCTACGAGCAGTACTTC.

Note on this clone: The same CDR3 also results from other DNA sequences found in this sample. The rearrangement links TRBV2 to TRBJ2-1; D is perhaps TRBD1 (6 bases). There are 12 residues in the CDR3. Germline V CDR1 and CDR2: SNHLY, FYNNEI. V was shortened by 3 bases and J by 6 bases, with 6 bases between the two germline ends. CDR3 DNA sequence: TGTGCCAGCAGTGACAGGGGCAATGAGCAGTTCTTC. This codes for CASSDRGNEQFF. The full variable domain, in which reference TRBV2 and TRBJ2-1 provide the parts outside the CDR3, is EPEVTQTPSHQVTQMGQEVILRCVPISNHLYFYWYRQILGQKVEFLVSFYNNEISEKSEIFDDQFSVERPDGSNFTLKIRSTKLEDSAMYFCASSDRGNEQFFGPGTRLTVL.

This clone was counted a single time. The chain joins TRBV9 to TRBJ2-3; a weak D match, TRBD2 (5 bases). Trimming removed 4 bases at V and 0 bases at J, with 12 bases between. This CDR3 comprises 15 residues. Looked up from germline, CDR1 is SGDLS and CDR2 is YYNGEE. CDR3 region: CASSLAGSSTDTQYF. The DNA for the CDR3 is TGTGCCAGCAGCCTCGCGGGTTCTAGCACAGATACGCAGTATTTT.